This T cell receptor (beta chain) was sequenced during a study of blood T cell repertoires in COVID-19. Whole-study context: Samples taken during acute and convalescent COVID-19 were collected in the United States, Italy and Spain. The cDNA or gDNA used as material had been derived from T cells, B-cell-depleted T cells, or PBMCs.

The V and J ends lost 0 bases and 4 bases, in that order; junction bases with no gene match: 1. Germline values: CDR1 LGHNA, CDR2 YSLEER. There are 15 residues in the CDR3. The authors' processing: It was from reference gene primer amplification that nucleated cell counts were estimated. Sequencing was performed with immunoSEQ multiplex PCR; in TCRdb, only in-frame clones are kept and a portion is missing. From that table come the V and J calls and clone size; the DNA was used to work out D and trimming. The sample carries under 60,000 clones, 77% recorded once. The sequence came from a human donor with active or convalescent COVID-19. The donor label of this sample is uncertain. The sample comprised peripheral blood. The rearrangement joins TRBV4-3 to TRBJ1-1; 11 bases align to TRBD1. The CDR3 here is CASSQEGTGGTEAFF. The CDR3 region has the DNA TGCGCCAGCAGCCAAGAGGGGACAGGGGGCACTGAAGCTTTCTTT.